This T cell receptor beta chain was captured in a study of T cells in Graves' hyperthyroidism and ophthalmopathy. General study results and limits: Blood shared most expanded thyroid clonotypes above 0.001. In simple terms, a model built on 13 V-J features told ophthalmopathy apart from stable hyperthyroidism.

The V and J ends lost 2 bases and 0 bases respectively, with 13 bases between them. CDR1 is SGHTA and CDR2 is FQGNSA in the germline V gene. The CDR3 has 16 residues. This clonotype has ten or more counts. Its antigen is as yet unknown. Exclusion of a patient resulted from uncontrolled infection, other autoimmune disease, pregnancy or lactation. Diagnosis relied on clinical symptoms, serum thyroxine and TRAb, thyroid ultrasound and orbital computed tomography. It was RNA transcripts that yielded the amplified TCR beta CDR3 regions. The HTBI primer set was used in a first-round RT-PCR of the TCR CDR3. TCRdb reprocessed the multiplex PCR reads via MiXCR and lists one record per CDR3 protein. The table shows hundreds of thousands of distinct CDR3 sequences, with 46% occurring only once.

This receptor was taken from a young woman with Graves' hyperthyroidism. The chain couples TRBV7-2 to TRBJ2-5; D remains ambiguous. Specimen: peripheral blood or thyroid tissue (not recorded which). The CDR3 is CASSLLSIRYQETQYF. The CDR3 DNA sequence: TGTGCCAGCAGCTTACTAAGCATTAGGTACCAAGAGACCCAGTACTTC.